One and the same sample provided the 2 T cell receptor beta chains below, sequenced in a study of blood T cell repertoires in COVID-19. Method: immunoSEQ multiplex PCR; TCRdb's copy keeps in-frame clones and lacks some. This table has about 380,000 clones, 85% appearing once. Input material: peripheral blood. The receptors stem from a woman between 18 and 29 years old with acute or convalescent COVID-19.

V and J are TRBV29-1 and TRBJ2-1; D possibly corresponds to TRBD1 (5 bases). V was cut by 6 bases and J by 1 base, with 13 bases left in between. This CDR3 spans 14 amino acids. The V gene's germline CDR1 is SQVTM and CDR2 ANQGSEA. The CDR3 loop is CSVSQGRSYNEQFF. As DNA, the CDR3 is TGCAGCGTGAGTCAGGGTCGATCCTACAATGAGCAGTTCTTC.

The chain links TRBV11-2 to TRBJ1-6; the D gene is possibly TRBD1 (6 bases). Germline CDR1 SGHAT, CDR2 FQNNGV. V shed 4 bases and J shed 10 bases, with 14 bases lying between them. The CDR3 consists of 14 residues. In DNA, the CDR3 is TGTGCCAGCAGCTCCTATGACAGGTTCTCACCCCTCCACTTT. Translating gives CASSSYDRFSPLHF.